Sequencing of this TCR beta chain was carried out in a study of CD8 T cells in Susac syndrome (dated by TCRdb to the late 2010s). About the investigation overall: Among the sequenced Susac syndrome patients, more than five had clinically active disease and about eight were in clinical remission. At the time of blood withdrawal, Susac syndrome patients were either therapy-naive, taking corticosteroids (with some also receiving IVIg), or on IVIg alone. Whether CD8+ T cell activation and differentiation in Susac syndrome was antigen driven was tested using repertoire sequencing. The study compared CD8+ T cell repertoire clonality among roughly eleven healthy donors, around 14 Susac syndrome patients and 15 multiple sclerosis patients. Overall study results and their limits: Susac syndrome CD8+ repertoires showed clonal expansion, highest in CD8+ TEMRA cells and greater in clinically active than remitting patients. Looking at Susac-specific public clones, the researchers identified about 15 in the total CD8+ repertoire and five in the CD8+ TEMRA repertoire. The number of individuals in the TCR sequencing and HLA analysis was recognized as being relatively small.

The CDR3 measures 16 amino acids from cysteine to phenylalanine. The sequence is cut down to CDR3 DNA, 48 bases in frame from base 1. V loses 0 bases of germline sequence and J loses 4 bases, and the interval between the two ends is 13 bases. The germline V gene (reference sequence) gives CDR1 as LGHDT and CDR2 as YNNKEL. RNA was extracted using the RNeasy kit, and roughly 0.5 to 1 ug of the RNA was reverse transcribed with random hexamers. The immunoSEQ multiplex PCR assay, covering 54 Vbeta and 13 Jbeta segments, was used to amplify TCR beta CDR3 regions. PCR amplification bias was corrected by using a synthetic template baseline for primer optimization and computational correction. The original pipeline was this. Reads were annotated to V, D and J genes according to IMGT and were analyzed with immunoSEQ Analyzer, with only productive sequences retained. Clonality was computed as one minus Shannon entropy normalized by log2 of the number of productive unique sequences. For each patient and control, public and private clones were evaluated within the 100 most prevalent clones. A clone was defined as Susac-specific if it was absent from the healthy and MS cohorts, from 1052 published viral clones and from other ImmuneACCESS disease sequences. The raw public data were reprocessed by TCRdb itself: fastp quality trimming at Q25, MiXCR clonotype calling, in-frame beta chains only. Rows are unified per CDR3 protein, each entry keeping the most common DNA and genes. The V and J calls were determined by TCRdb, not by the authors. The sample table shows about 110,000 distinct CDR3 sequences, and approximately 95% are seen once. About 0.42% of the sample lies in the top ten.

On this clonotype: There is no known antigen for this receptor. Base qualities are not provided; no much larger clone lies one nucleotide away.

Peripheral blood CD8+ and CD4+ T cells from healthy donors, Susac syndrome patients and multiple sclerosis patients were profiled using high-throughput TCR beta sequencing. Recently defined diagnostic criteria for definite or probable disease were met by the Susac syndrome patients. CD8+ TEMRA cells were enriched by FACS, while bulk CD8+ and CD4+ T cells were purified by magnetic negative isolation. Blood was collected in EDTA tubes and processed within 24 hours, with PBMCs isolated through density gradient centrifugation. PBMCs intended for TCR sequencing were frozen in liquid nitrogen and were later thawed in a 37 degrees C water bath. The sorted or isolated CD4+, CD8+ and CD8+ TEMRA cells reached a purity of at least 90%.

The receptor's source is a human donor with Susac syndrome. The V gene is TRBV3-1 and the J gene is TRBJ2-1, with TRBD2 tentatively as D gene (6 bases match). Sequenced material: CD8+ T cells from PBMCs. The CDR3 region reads CASSQERLVPYNEQFF. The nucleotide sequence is TGTGCCAGCAGCCAAGAGAGACTAGTGCCATACAATGAGCAGTTCTTC.